This paragraph covers one TCR beta chain sequence. Its cognate antigen is unknown. A read error may produce the germline difference seen at one junction end. This sample is drawn from a study of cytomegalovirus exposure and HLA in healthy donors. Germline lookup yields CDR1 SEHNR and CDR2 FQNEAQ (reference sequence). This CDR3 is 14 amino acids long. Findings of the study overall: The only immune exposure information that was available was CMV serostatus.

Primers included in the PCR were 60 Vbeta and 13 Jbeta primers. This table comes from immunoSEQ multiplex PCR, and its TCRdb copy is limited to in-frame clones, with some not included. The profile shows 100,000 or so clones, over 75% of them singletons. The chain is built from TRBV7-9 and TRBJ1-5; perhaps TRBD1 as D (6 bases). Sequencing was done on a sample of PBMCs. This receptor was taken from a man in his forties in good health and CMV-seropositive. CDR3 bases: TGTTCCAGCAGCTCCCGGGACAACAATCAGCCCCAGCATTTT. Translation: CSSSSRDNNQPQHF.